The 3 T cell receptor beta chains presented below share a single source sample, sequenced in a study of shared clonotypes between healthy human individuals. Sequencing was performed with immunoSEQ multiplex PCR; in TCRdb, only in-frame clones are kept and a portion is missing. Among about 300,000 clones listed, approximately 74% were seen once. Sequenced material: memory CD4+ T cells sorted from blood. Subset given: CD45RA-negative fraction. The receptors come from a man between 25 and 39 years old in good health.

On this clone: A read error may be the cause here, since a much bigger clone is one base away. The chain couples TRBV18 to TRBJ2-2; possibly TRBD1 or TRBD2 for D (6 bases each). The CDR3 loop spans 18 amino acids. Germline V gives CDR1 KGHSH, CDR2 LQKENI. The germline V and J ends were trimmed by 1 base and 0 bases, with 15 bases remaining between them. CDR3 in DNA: TGTGCCAGCTCACCACAGAGGGCGAGGGGGGCGAACACCGGGGAGCTGTTTTTT. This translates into CASSPQRARGANTGELFF.

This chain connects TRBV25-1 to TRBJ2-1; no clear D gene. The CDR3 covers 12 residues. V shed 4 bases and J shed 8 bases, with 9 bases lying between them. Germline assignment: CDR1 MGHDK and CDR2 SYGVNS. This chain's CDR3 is CASSGNTYEQFF. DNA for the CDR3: TGTGCCAGCAGTGGAAACACGTATGAGCAGTTCTTC.

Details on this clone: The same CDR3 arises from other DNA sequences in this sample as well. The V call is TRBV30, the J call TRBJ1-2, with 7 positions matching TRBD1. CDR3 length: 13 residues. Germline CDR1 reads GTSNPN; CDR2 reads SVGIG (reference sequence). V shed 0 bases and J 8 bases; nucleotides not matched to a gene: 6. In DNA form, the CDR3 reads TGTGCCTGGAGTGTAAAGGGGGCGCGCGGCTACACCTTC. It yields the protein CAWSVKGARGYTF.